Presented here are 13 T cell receptor beta chains from one specimen sequenced in a study of patients and donors after allogeneic stem cell transplantation (dated by TCRdb to 2018 to 2020). The library was made by RT-PCR. Data came from a NextSeq 550. TCRdb reanalyzed the raw reads on its own, using fastp at Q25 for trimming and MiXCR for clone calling, and kept in-frame beta chains. Each CDR3 protein appears once, grouped with its most common genes and DNA. The sample data list tens of thousands of distinct CDR3 sequences, and around 27% of these were observed just once. Of the sample, around 27% is held by the ten largest clones. The sequencing sample was made of blood, either unsorted or a sorted T cell fraction (not recorded which). These receptors originate from a human donor who was either an allogeneic HSCT recipient or a stem cell or donor lymphocyte infusion donor (not recorded which). It is not recorded whose cells these are; they may come from a transplant donor.

The sample holds a few counts of this clonotype. This chain uses TRBV4-2 with TRBJ1-5, with D unresolved. The CDR3 consists of 14 residues. CDR1 and CDR2 from the germline V gene are LGHNA and YNFKEQ. With 0 bases removed from V and 7 bases from J, the gap between germline ends came to 10 bases. In nucleotides, the CDR3 is TGTGCCAGCAGCCAAGACCGCCTCGGGCAGCCCCAGCATTTT. Encoded protein: CASSQDRLGQPQHF.

The chain carries TRBV3-1 and TRBJ1-6; no reliable D call. The germline V and J ends were trimmed by 0 bases and 9 bases, with 9 bases remaining between them. This CDR3 has 14 amino acids. Germline CDR1 reads LGHDT; CDR2 reads YNNKEL (reference sequence). The CDR3 region is CASSQESRSSPLHF. As DNA, the CDR3 is TGTGCCAGCAGCCAAGAGTCACGAAGTTCACCCCTCCACTTT.

The table lists this clonotype with a few counts. This chain links TRBV5-1 with TRBJ2-5; a possible D gene is TRBD1 (5 bases). Germline V gene sequence: CDR1 SGHRS, CDR2 YFSETQ. The CDR3 sequence is 15 residues long. Trimming took 2 bases from V and 0 from J, leaving 11 bases between them. The CDR3 DNA is TGCGCCAGCAGCTTTAAACAGGCGTACCAAGAGACCCAGTACTTC. It specifies CASSFKQAYQETQYF.

The rearrangement joins TRBV21-1 to TRBJ2-5; the table's D call, TRBD1, has no DNA check behind it. TRBV21-1 is a listed pseudogene. The CDR3 consists of 16 residues. The DNA for the CDR3 is TGTGCCAGCAGCAAAGGTCACGGGGCCCGGGTGGAGACCCAGTACTTC. This encodes CASSKGHGARVETQYF.

The V call is TRBV21-1, the J call TRBJ1-6; TRBD1, the D gene given by the table, was not confirmed from the DNA. TRBV21-1 is a pseudogene. The CDR3 consists of 18 residues. This CDR3 reads CASSKKTRASSYNSPLHF. CDR3 DNA sequence: TGTGCCAGCAGCAAAAAGACCCGGGCGAGCTCCTATAATTCACCCCTCCACTTT.

This clonotype has more than one count but fewer than ten. The rearrangement uses TRBV5-1 and TRBJ2-3; no definite D call. Germline V gives CDR1 SGHRS, CDR2 YFSETQ. The germline V and J ends were trimmed by 3 bases and 3 bases, with 11 bases remaining between them. The CDR3 runs to 14 residues. In DNA, the CDR3 is TGCGCCAGCAGCTCGCCGATCCCTACAGATACGCAGTATTTT. Translation: CASSSPIPTDTQYF.

This clonotype was detected a few times. The chain couples TRBV30 to TRBJ2-3; either TRBD1 or TRBD2 may supply D (5 bases each). V gave up 3 bases and J gave up 6 bases, with 13 bases separating them. The germline gives CDR1 GTSNPN, CDR2 SVGIG (reference sequence). This CDR3 spans 13 amino acids. The CDR3 is CAWSLDGTDTQYF. The CDR3 DNA reads as TGTGCCTGGAGCCTGGACGGGACGGATACGCAGTATTTT.

This clonotype appeared a few times. The chain uses TRBV7-2 and TRBJ1-1; D remains unclear. Germline values: CDR1 SGHTA, CDR2 FQGNSA. This CDR3 has 12 amino acids. The germline V and J ends were trimmed by 1 base and 8 bases, with 8 bases remaining between them. The CDR3 coding sequence is TGTGCCAGCAGCTTAGGGACGTTAGAAGCTTTCTTT. It specifies CASSLGTLEAFF.

The chain couples TRBV27 to TRBJ1-1, with a weak D call TRBD1 (6 bases). Germline values: CDR1 MNHEY, CDR2 SMNVEV (reference sequence). The CDR3 is made up of 14 amino acids. The V end lost 1 base, the J end lost 4 bases, and 10 bases lay between the germline ends. The CDR3 region is CASSLLGGGTEAFF. CDR3 DNA sequence: TGTGCCAGCAGTTTATTAGGGGGTGGCACTGAAGCTTTCTTT.

V usage is TRBV15 and J usage is TRBJ2-5, with 9 nucleotides matching TRBD1. CDR1 and CDR2 (germline): LNHNV, YYDKDF (reference sequence). The CDR3 covers 16 residues. V lost 2 bases to trimming and J lost 3 bases; unmatched junction nucleotides: 7. The CDR3 DNA follows: TGTGCCACCAGCAGACACAGGGGGCAACTTAAAGAGACCCAGTACTTC. This gives the protein CATSRHRGQLKETQYF.

This clonotype was picked up many times. The rearrangement links TRBV24-1 to TRBJ1-5, with D possibly TRBD1 on 6 matching bases. CDR1 and CDR2 from the germline V gene are KGHDR and SFDVKD. V shed 7 bases and J shed 4 bases, with 22 bases lying between them. The CDR3 has 17 amino acids. CDR3 region: CATSLLRGASKNQPQHF. The CDR3 DNA follows: TGTGCCACCAGCCTCCTGCGGGGGGCCTCTAAAAATCAGCCCCAGCATTTT.

This clonotype has at least ten counts. The V call is TRBV5-1, the J call TRBJ2-1, with 10 nucleotides matching TRBD2. The CDR3 runs 17 residues. CDR1 is SGHRS and CDR2 is YFSETQ in the germline V gene. J was trimmed by 3 bases and V by 1 base; bases with no gene match: 7. The CDR3 sequence: CASSLPSGGVYYNEQFF. CDR3 bases: TGCGCCAGCAGCTTGCCTAGCGGGGGAGTCTACTACAATGAGCAGTTCTTC. Combining the CDR3 with reference TRBV5-1 and TRBJ2-1 gives the whole variable domain KAGVTQTPRYLIKTRGQQVTLSCSPISGHRSVSWYQQTPGQGLQFLFEYFSETQRNKGNFPGRFSGRQFSNSRSEMNVSTLELGDSALYLCASSLPSGGVYYNEQFFGPGTRLTVL.

A few counts support this clonotype. This chain links TRBV12-3 or TRBV12-4 with TRBJ1-1; 10 bases map to TRBD1. With 5 bases clipped from V and 11 bases from J, the junction kept 8 bases outside the gene matches. The CDR3 sequence is 13 residues long. The CDR3 here is CASSDGTGVFAFF. The CDR3 DNA reads TGTGCCAGCAGTGATGGGACAGGGGTTTTTGCTTTCTTT.